What follows describes a single T cell receptor (beta chain). Its antigen is currently unknown. The CDR3 spans 17 residues. The germline V and J ends were trimmed by 0 bases and 4 bases, with 18 bases remaining between them. Germline V gene data show CDR1 as MGHRA and CDR2 as YSYEKL. Method: immunoSEQ multiplex PCR; TCRdb's copy keeps in-frame clones and lacks some. The sample gives roughly 140,000 clones, approximately 88% of which show up once; approximately 3.6% is in the top ten. The data were taken from a study of T cell responses to AZD1222 COVID-19 vaccine. Overall study results and limits: Among the donors, most were white British and more were female, and clonal diversity was possibly underestimated. Only a handful of people who got AZD1222 tested seropositive at baseline. Mapped onto spike, vaccine-associated CD4 TCRs spanned it and were dominant at 160-218 and 743-854. Repertoires were obtained only post-peak T cell response.

Sequences were derived from peripheral blood, sampled on day 0 of MenACWY control vaccination. This chain links TRBV4-1 with TRBJ1-2, with D maybe TRBD1 (5 bases). This TCR derives from an adult in good health. CDR3 in DNA: TGCGCCAGCAGCCAAGAGTCAGGGCCAATCTTGGTCTATGGCTACACCTTC. Translation: CASSQESGPILVYGYTF.